Below are 6 T cell receptor beta chains sequenced from a single sample in a study of human T cells and chemical hapten exposure. Time point in this sample: patch test 3, about 24 weeks after DPC sensitization. Documented treatment: therapeutic diphenylcyclopropenone sensitization with weekly scalp DPC. MiXCR, run by TCRdb on the RACE reads, gives a single entry per CDR3 protein. The sample lists roughly 97,000 distinct CDR3 sequences, roughly a quarter occurring once. The starting material was whole blood, obtained in connection with sensitization to the hapten diphenylcyclopropenone (DPC). Source of these receptors: a man aged 35-49 years with alopecia areata. Some clones in this sample may be carry-over from other donors' samples.

This clonotype was recorded a few times. The chain has TRBV6-6 and TRBJ2-3; D ambiguous. The germline V and J ends were trimmed by 4 bases and 5 bases, with 4 bases remaining between them. CDR1 and CDR2 (germline): MNHNY, SVGAGI (reference sequence). The CDR3 loop spans 11 amino acids. The CDR3 bases are TGTGCCAGCAGTTGCAGAGATACGCAGTATTTT. Its translation: CASSCRDTQYF.

In this sample, this clonotype turned up a few times. The chain combines TRBV3-1 with TRBJ2-7, with D unclear. V lost 2 bases and J 0 bases, leaving 14 bases between the germline ends. CDR3 size: 16 residues. CDR1 LGHDT and CDR2 YNNKEL come from the germline V gene (reference sequence). This CDR3 is CASSQTLRVSSYEQYF. CDR3 nucleotides: TGTGCCAGCAGCCAAACCCTAAGGGTAAGCTCCTACGAGCAGTACTTC.

This clonotype was counted between two and nine times. The chain links TRBV7-7 to TRBJ2-5; D possibly matches TRBD1 or TRBD2 (6 bases each). Germline-derived CDR1 and CDR2 are SSHAT and FNYEAQ (reference sequence). Trimming left V 5 bases short and J 5 bases short, with 18 bases between. The CDR3 length is 15 residues. The CDR3: CASSPGIGGLETQYF. The CDR3 nucleotides are TGTGCCAGCAGCCCCGGAATTGGGGGGCTGGAGACCCAGTACTTC.

This clonotype was seen only a few times. V gene TRBV5-1 combines with J gene TRBJ1-1; the D gene is possibly TRBD1 (6 bases). Trimming stripped 2 bases from V and 8 bases from J, with 10 bases between. The CDR3 has 12 residues. CDR1 and CDR2 from the germline V gene are SGHRS and YFSETQ. The CDR3 is CASSFGGQEAFF. DNA of the CDR3: TGCGCCAGCAGCTTCGGGGGGCAGGAAGCTTTCTTT.

This clonotype appeared a few times. This CDR3 is CASSLIGSYEQYF. The CDR3, as DNA: TGTGCCAGCAGCTTAATCGGCTCCTACGAGCAGTACTTC. The chain carries TRBV11-1 and TRBJ2-7; D is undetermined. The germline gives CDR1 SGHAT, CDR2 FQDESV (reference sequence). The CDR3 length is 13 residues. V was pared by 2 bases and J by 0 bases, with 5 bases between.

J is TRBJ1-1 and V is TRBV2, with 7 bases that match TRBD1. The CDR3 has 13 residues. The trim removed 7 bases at V and 1 base at J, leaving 3 bases unmatched. Germline loops: CDR1 SNHLY, CDR2 FYNNEI. CDR3 sequence: CASIRDRNTEAFF. The CDR3 DNA reads TGTGCCAGCATTAGGGACAGGAACACTGAAGCTTTCTTT.